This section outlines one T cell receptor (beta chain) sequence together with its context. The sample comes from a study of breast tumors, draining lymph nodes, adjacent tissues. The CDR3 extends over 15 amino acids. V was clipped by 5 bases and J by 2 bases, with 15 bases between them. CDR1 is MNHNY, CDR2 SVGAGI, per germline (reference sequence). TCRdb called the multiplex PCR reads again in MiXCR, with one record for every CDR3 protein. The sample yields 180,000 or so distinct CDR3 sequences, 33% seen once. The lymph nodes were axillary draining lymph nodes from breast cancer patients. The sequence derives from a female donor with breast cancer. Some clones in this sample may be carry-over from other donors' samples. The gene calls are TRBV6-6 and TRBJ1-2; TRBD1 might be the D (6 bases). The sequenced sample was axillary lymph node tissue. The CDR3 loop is CASSLLTGPNYGYTF. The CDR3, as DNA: TGTGCCAGCAGTCTCCTGACAGGTCCGAACTATGGCTACACCTTC.